This TCR beta chain stems from a study of prognosis after radiotherapy for stage I lung cancer. TCR beta CDR3 amplification from genomic DNA was performed by two-round multiplex PCR. First-round PCR amplification was performed with primers specific to each TRBV and TRBJ gene. TCRdb analysed the multiplex PCR reads with MiXCR anew, one entry per CDR3 protein. The table includes about 30,000 distinct CDR3 sequences, around 31% detected once. This clonotype was seen many times. The antigen is unknown. Germline loops: CDR1 SEHNR, CDR2 FQNEAQ (reference sequence). The ends were cut back, 8 bases at V and 0 bases at J, with 13 bases in the middle. There are 14 residues in the CDR3. Findings and caveats of the study: The way patients used TRBV and TRBJ genes reportedly differed depending on whether they had metastases. Median unique TCR clone counts of roughly 10,000 versus 7,000 showed a fall after stereotactic body radiation therapy.

Peripheral blood, in approximately 6-milliliter volumes, was drawn at each of two time points. The sequence was obtained from a donor aged 50 or older with non-small cell lung cancer. The chain has TRBV7-9 and TRBJ1-1; D gene uncertain. The source was PBMCs, collected before or after stereotactic body radiation therapy (not recorded which). The CDR3 coding sequence is TGTGCCAGCGGACCCTTTACAGTGAACACTGAAGCTTTCTTT. It translates to CASGPFTVNTEAFF.